The 7 T cell receptor beta chains below come from one sample, sequenced in a study of identical twins. TCRdb ran MiXCR on the 5' RACE reads and lists one entry per CDR3 protein. The sample includes about 240,000 distinct CDR3 sequences, over 9.5% of them seen just once. Sequencing was carried out using memory T cells sorted from blood. All receptors derive from a man aged 50 to 59 in good health.

There are a few counts of this clonotype. The J gene is TRBJ1-1, the V gene TRBV5-6, with D unresolved. Germline-derived CDR1 and CDR2 are SGHDT and YYEEEE. V was clipped by 4 bases and J by 3 bases, with 19 bases between them. This CDR3 spans 16 amino acids. Here the CDR3 DNA reads TGTGCCAGCAGCCCGGGATTCTTTGGCCCGGACACTGAAGCTTTCTTT. The encoded protein is CASSPGFFGPDTEAFF.

This clonotype was counted a few times. The gene calls are TRBV9 and TRBJ2-1, with 8 bases that match TRBD2. This CDR3 has 16 residues. V lost 3 bases and J lost 10; bases outside the gene matches: 15. CDR1 is SGDLS and CDR2 is YYNGEE in the germline V gene. The CDR3 region has the DNA TGTGCCAGCAGCGGGTTGGTCCCCGGGGGGGGCGAAGAGCAGTTCTTC. Its translation is CASSGLVPGGGEEQFF.

This clonotype was picked up many times. Written as DNA, the CDR3 is TGTGCCAGCAGCCAAGATCTATGGGGGGCAGGGGCTTTCTTT. Translated, it gives CASSQDLWGAGAFF. The chain joins TRBV3-1 to TRBJ1-1, with TRBD1 as a possible D gene (6 bases). Trimming took 0 bases from V and 11 from J, leaving 16 bases between them. The length of the CDR3 is 14 residues. Looked up from germline, CDR1 is LGHDT and CDR2 is YNNKEL (reference sequence).

This clonotype occurred a few times. The chain is built from TRBV29-1 and TRBJ1-5; 7 bases are a match to TRBD1. Looked up from germline, CDR1 is SQVTM and CDR2 is ANQGSEA. The length of the CDR3 is 14 residues. J lost 1 base, V lost 2 bases, and 2 bases had no gene match. The CDR3 protein is CSVEIQGSNQPQHF. The CDR3 DNA reads TGCAGCGTTGAAATACAGGGGAGCAATCAGCCCCAGCATTTT.

This clonotype was counted only a few times. The V gene is TRBV4-2, the J gene TRBJ2-2; 11 nucleotides align to TRBD2. The CDR3 is 16 amino acids. V dropped 2 bases and J dropped 4; count of bases not matched to a gene: 3. CDR1 and CDR2 (germline): LGHNA, YNFKEQ. The CDR3 coding sequence is TGTGCCAGCAGCCAAACTAGCGGGGGCATCACCGGGGAGCTGTTTTTT. Protein: CASSQTSGGITGELFF.

Only a few counts were recorded for this clonotype. The chain recombines TRBV24-1 with TRBJ2-2; 7 positions match TRBD2. Trimming at V came to 5 bases and at J to 5 bases, leaving 1 base not matched to a gene. CDR3 length: 13 residues. CDR1 and CDR2 (germline): KGHDR, SFDVKD. The CDR3: CATSASGTGELFF. In DNA, the CDR3 is TGTGCCACCAGTGCTAGCGGAACCGGGGAGCTGTTTTTT.

The genes are TRBV7-2 and TRBJ2-1; D may be TRBD1 or TRBD2 (5 bases each). There are 14 residues in the CDR3. Deletions cut 3 bases from V and 7 bases from J, with 13 bases between. CDR1 is SGHTA and CDR2 is FQGNSA in the germline V gene. The CDR3 spells CASSLGTDSNEQFF. CDR3 bases: TGTGCCAGCAGCTTGGGGACGGATTCTAATGAGCAGTTCTTC.